Listed below are T cell receptor beta chains from one sample, sequenced in a study of cytomegalovirus exposure and HLA in healthy donors. TCRdb keeps only in-frame clones here, not all; method: immunoSEQ multiplex PCR. This table holds about 140,000 clones, roughly 80% found once. The sample consisted of PBMCs. The source is a man aged 40-49 years in good health and CMV-seronegative. The CDR3 runs from the conserved cysteine through the conserved F or W. Each record gives: CDR3 DNA, CDR3 protein, D gene, clone size, V gene, J gene, CDR3 length. A D gene is named only where the DNA matches it firmly. Rows may omit the clone size; those that give it use once, few, many or a size class.

cdr3_nt: TGTGCCAGCCGGATAGACCGGGCGGGGTACTACGAGCAGTACTTC
cdr3_aa: CASRIDRAGYYEQYF
d_call: NA
clone_size: NA
v_call: TRBV6-5
j_call: TRBJ2-7
cdr3_length: 15

cdr3_nt: TGTGCCAGCAGTTTCGCCCCGGACACTGAAGCTTTCTTT
cdr3_aa: CASSFAPDTEAFF
d_call: NA
clone_size: few
v_call: TRBV28
j_call: TRBJ1-1
cdr3_length: 13

cdr3_nt: TGTGCCAGCAGTCGAGTCGGGACAGGGAACACTGAAGCTTTCTTT
cdr3_aa: CASSRVGTGNTEAFF
d_call: TRBD1
clone_size: NA
v_call: TRBV27
j_call: TRBJ1-1
cdr3_length: 15

cdr3_nt: TGCGCCAGCAGCACCCAGGGGTCCTATGGCTACACCTTC
cdr3_aa: CASSTQGSYGYTF
d_call: NA
clone_size: once
v_call: TRBV5-1
j_call: TRBJ1-2
cdr3_length: 13

cdr3_nt: TGTGCCAGCAGCACAACGGGTCAGGGGAGCTCCTACAATGAGCAGTTCTTC
cdr3_aa: CASSTTGQGSSYNEQFF
d_call: NA
clone_size: NA
v_call: TRBV7-8
j_call: TRBJ2-1
cdr3_length: 17

cdr3_nt: TGTGCCAGCAAGGCCCAGCGGGGGGTCCAAGAGACCCAGTACTTC
cdr3_aa: CASKAQRGVQETQYF
d_call: TRBD2
clone_size: NA
v_call: TRBV6-6
j_call: TRBJ2-5
cdr3_length: 15

cdr3_nt: TGTGCCAGCAGTTCAAGACAGGGTTGGGGTGTAAAGCCCCAGCATTTT
cdr3_aa: CASSSRQGWGVKPQHF
d_call: TRBD1
clone_size: NA
v_call: TRBV28
j_call: TRBJ1-5
cdr3_length: 16

cdr3_nt: TGTGCCAGCAGCTTCCAGTTGGCGTCCACAGGCAGCACAGATACGCAGTATTTT
cdr3_aa: CASSFQLASTGSTDTQYF
d_call: NA
clone_size: NA
v_call: TRBV5-8
j_call: TRBJ2-3
cdr3_length: 18

cdr3_nt: TGTGCCAGTAGCCTAGCGGGGGGGCTTTTTTATGAGCAGTTCTTC
cdr3_aa: CASSLAGGLFYEQFF
d_call: TRBD2
clone_size: NA
v_call: TRBV19
j_call: TRBJ2-1
cdr3_length: 15

cdr3_nt: TGTGCCAGCAGCTTAGAACCAGGGGGCTCTGGAAACACCATATATTTT
cdr3_aa: CASSLEPGGSGNTIYF
d_call: TRBD1
clone_size: NA
v_call: TRBV7-6
j_call: TRBJ1-3
cdr3_length: 16

cdr3_nt: TGTGCCTGGAGGGACAGACAGCCGTCTGGAAACACCATATATTTT
cdr3_aa: CAWRDRQPSGNTIYF
d_call: NA
clone_size: NA
v_call: TRBV30
j_call: TRBJ1-3
cdr3_length: 15

cdr3_nt: TGCGCCAGCAGCTTTCAACTAGACCAAGAGACCCAGTACTTC
cdr3_aa: CASSFQLDQETQYF
d_call: NA
clone_size: few
v_call: TRBV5-1
j_call: TRBJ2-5
cdr3_length: 14

cdr3_nt: TGCGCCAGCAGCTTGGGGACAGGATCAAAGGCTGAAGCTTTCTTT
cdr3_aa: CASSLGTGSKAEAFF
d_call: TRBD1
clone_size: few
v_call: TRBV5-1
j_call: TRBJ1-1
cdr3_length: 15

cdr3_nt: TGTGCCAGCAGCGTACAAGGGGATAATTCACCCCTCCACTTT
cdr3_aa: CASSVQGDNSPLHF
d_call: NA
clone_size: once
v_call: TRBV9
j_call: TRBJ1-6
cdr3_length: 14

cdr3_nt: TGTGCCAGCAGTCCGGGACTAGCGGGGAGATACGAGCAGTACTTC
cdr3_aa: CASSPGLAGRYEQYF
d_call: TRBD2
clone_size: few
v_call: TRBV27
j_call: TRBJ2-7
cdr3_length: 15

cdr3_nt: TGTGCCAGCAGCGGCGGAAAGATCGGACAGGGAAACACTGAAGCTTTCTTT
cdr3_aa: CASSGGKIGQGNTEAFF
d_call: TRBD1
clone_size: many
v_call: TRBV5-6
j_call: TRBJ1-1
cdr3_length: 17

cdr3_nt: TGTGCCAGCAGCATTACGGGACAGTTAAACACTGAAGCTTTCTTT
cdr3_aa: CASSITGQLNTEAFF
d_call: TRBD1
clone_size: NA
v_call: TRBV5-6
j_call: TRBJ1-1
cdr3_length: 15

cdr3_nt: TGTGCCAGCAGCTTTGGGACAGTTCCATGGGGCTACACCTTC
cdr3_aa: CASSFGTVPWGYTF
d_call: TRBD1
clone_size: NA
v_call: TRBV7-9
j_call: TRBJ1-2
cdr3_length: 14

cdr3_nt: TGTGCCAGCAGTTACCTGACTGAAGCTTTCTTT
cdr3_aa: CASSYLTEAFF
d_call: NA
clone_size: NA
v_call: TRBV6-5
j_call: TRBJ1-1
cdr3_length: 11

cdr3_nt: TGTGCCAGCAGCTTAGCCAGGGAACCCCTCTTC
cdr3_aa: CASSLAREPLF
d_call: NA
clone_size: NA
v_call: TRBV7-9
j_call: TRBJ1-2
cdr3_length: 11

cdr3_nt: TGCGCCAGCAGCCAAGACAGGGATCAGCCCCAGCATTTT
cdr3_aa: CASSQDRDQPQHF
d_call: NA
clone_size: once
v_call: TRBV4-1
j_call: TRBJ1-5
cdr3_length: 13

cdr3_nt: TGTGCCAGCATCCTACAGGAAACCTACGAGCAGTACTTC
cdr3_aa: CASILQETYEQYF
d_call: NA
clone_size: NA
v_call: TRBV2
j_call: TRBJ2-7
cdr3_length: 13

cdr3_nt: TGCGCCAGCAGCCTTTGGGGGCGCACAGATACGCAGTATTTT
cdr3_aa: CASSLWGRTDTQYF
d_call: NA
clone_size: NA
v_call: TRBV5-1
j_call: TRBJ2-3
cdr3_length: 14

cdr3_nt: TGTGCCAGCAGCGCGGGGGACAGGTCGAACACTGAAGCTTTCTTT
cdr3_aa: CASSAGDRSNTEAFF
d_call: TRBD1
clone_size: NA
v_call: TRBV9
j_call: TRBJ1-1
cdr3_length: 15

cdr3_nt: TGTGCCAGCGCTCGGGACCAAGAGACCCAGTACTTC
cdr3_aa: CASARDQETQYF
d_call: NA
clone_size: NA
v_call: TRBV7-9
j_call: TRBJ2-5
cdr3_length: 12

cdr3_nt: TGTGCCAGCAGCACGGGACAGAACTATGGCTACACCTTC
cdr3_aa: CASSTGQNYGYTF
d_call: TRBD1
clone_size: once
v_call: TRBV6-5
j_call: TRBJ1-2
cdr3_length: 13

cdr3_nt: TGTGCCAGCAGGGTCCCCGGGACAGTTTATGGCTACACCTTC
cdr3_aa: CASRVPGTVYGYTF
d_call: TRBD1
clone_size: once
v_call: TRBV2
j_call: TRBJ1-2
cdr3_length: 14

cdr3_nt: TGTGCCAGCAATTATCCACAGGGCGCAATAAACAATCAGCCCCAGCATTTT
cdr3_aa: CASNYPQGAINNQPQHF
d_call: NA
clone_size: NA
v_call: TRBV28
j_call: TRBJ1-5
cdr3_length: 17

cdr3_nt: TGTGCCAGCAGTTCCGACCCGCGACATTCGGATAATGAAAAACTGTTTTTT
cdr3_aa: CASSSDPRHSDNEKLFF
d_call: NA
clone_size: NA
v_call: TRBV27
j_call: TRBJ1-4
cdr3_length: 17

cdr3_nt: TGTGCCAGCAGCCTGAGTGGGGGGAAATCAGATACGCAGTATTTT
cdr3_aa: CASSLSGGKSDTQYF
d_call: NA
clone_size: NA
v_call: TRBV7-9
j_call: TRBJ2-3
cdr3_length: 15

cdr3_nt: TGTGCCAGCAGCGGACAGAACTCCTACAATGAGCAGTTCTTC
cdr3_aa: CASSGQNSYNEQFF
d_call: NA
clone_size: NA
v_call: TRBV27
j_call: TRBJ2-1
cdr3_length: 14